The entry that follows covers one TCR beta chain sequence. The data are from a study of blood T cell repertoires in COVID-19. At the level of the study: Samples came from the United States, Italy and Spain, spanning acute and convalescent COVID-19. PBMCs, B-cell-depleted T cells, or T cells were the source of the cDNA or gDNA that made up the material.

Authors' data handling: Amplified reference gene primers provided the basis for estimating nucleated cell counts. Produced via immunoSEQ multiplex PCR; TCRdb's table is partial and in-frame only. The V and J calls and clone size were taken over from that table, and D and trimming were inferred from the DNA. The table has roughly 85,000 clones, roughly 73% seen once. The CDR3 length is 12 residues. The V gene lost 6 bases and the J gene lost 8 bases, with 11 bases spanning the gap. The sequenced sample was peripheral blood. The clonotype originates from a human donor in a cohort sampled during active COVID-19. The chain joins TRBV12-3 or TRBV12-4 to TRBJ2-1; perhaps TRBD1 as D (5 bases). The CDR3 sequence: CASRAGNYEQFF. DNA for the CDR3: TGTGCCAGCAGAGCAGGGAATTATGAGCAGTTCTTC.